This T cell receptor (beta chain) was identified in a study of T cells in Graves' hyperthyroidism and ophthalmopathy. Per the germline V gene, CDR1 is SEHNR and CDR2 is FQNEAQ (reference sequence). V shed 3 bases, J shed 7 bases, and the junction held 7 bases outside the gene matches. The CDR3 extends over 15 amino acids. The study included ophthalmopathy patients with Clinical Activity Score at least 3, NOSPECS grade at least 4 and duration under 3 months. Patients having uncontrolled infection, another autoimmune disease, pregnancy or lactation were not included. Based on clinical symptoms, serum thyroxine and TRAb, thyroid ultrasound and orbital computed tomography, diagnoses were reached. Using RNA transcripts as the source, TCR beta CDR3 regions were amplified. With the HTBI primer set, the TCR CDR3 went through a first round of RT-PCR. Each CDR3 protein gets one entry after TCRdb re-called the multiplex PCR reads with MiXCR. The sample carries some 340,000 distinct CDR3 sequences, approximately 14% recorded once.

The chain is built from TRBV7-9 and TRBJ2-5; TRBD1 agrees at 11 bases. Sequencing was carried out using blood. The TCR comes from a woman aged 40 to 50 with Graves' ophthalmopathy. The CDR3 loop reads CASSFRDRGELTQYF. The DNA for the CDR3 is TGTGCCAGCAGCTTCCGGGACAGGGGGGAATTGACCCAGTACTTC.